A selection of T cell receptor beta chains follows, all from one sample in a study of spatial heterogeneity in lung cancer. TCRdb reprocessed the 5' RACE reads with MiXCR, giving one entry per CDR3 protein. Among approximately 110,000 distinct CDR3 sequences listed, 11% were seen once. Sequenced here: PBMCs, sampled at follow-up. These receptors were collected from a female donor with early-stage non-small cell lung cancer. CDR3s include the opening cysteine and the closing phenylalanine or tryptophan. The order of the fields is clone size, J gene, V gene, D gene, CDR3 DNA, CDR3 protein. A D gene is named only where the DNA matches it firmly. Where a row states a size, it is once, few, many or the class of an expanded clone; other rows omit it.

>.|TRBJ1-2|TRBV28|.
TGTGCCAGCAGTTTACCCTCCTCCTGGGGCTACACCTTC
CASSLPSSWGYTF
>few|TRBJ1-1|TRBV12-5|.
TGTGCTAGTGGTCTTCGGAGAACTGAAGCTTTCTTT
CASGLRRTEAFF
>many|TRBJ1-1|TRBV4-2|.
TGTGCCAGCAGCCAAGTGCGGGGGAACACTGAAGCTTTCTTT
CASSQVRGNTEAFF
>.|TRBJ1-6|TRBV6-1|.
TGTGCCAGCAGTGCCGGACGGTATAATTCACCCCTCCACTTT
CASSAGRYNSPLHF
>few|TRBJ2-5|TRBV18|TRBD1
TGTGCCAGCTCATCTTGGGACAGGGTACAAGAGACCCAGTACTTC
CASSSWDRVQETQYF
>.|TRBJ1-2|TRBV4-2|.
TGTGCCAGCAGCCAAGTTATAGGGCAGAACTATGGCTACACCTTC
CASSQVIGQNYGYTF
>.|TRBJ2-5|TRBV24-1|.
TGTGCCACCAGTCTTTCGGGGGCGGAAGAGACCCAGTACTTC
CATSLSGAEETQYF
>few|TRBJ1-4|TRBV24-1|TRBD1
TGTGCCACCAGTGATCACGGGACAGGAAGTGAAAAACTGTTTTTT
CATSDHGTGSEKLFF
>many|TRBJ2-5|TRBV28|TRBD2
TGTGCCAGCAGTTCCAGAGGGACTAGCGGTAAAGAGACCCAGTACTTC
CASSSRGTSGKETQYF
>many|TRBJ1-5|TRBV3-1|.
TGTGCCAGCAGTTACGGAGACAATCAGCCCCAGCATTTT
CASSYGDNQPQHF
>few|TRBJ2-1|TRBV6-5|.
TGTGCCAGCAGCCGGACGGCGAGGGATGAGCAGTTCTTC
CASSRTARDEQFF
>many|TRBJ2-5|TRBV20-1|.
TGCAGTGCTAGCGTACAGGGAAAATCAGAGACCCAGTACTTC
CSASVQGKSETQYF
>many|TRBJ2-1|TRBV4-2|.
TGTGCCAGCAGCCAAGATCGTGGGCCCTCCTACAATGAGCAGTTCTTC
CASSQDRGPSYNEQFF
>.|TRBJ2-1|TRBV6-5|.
TGTGCCAGCAGTCCCGACAGAAGCTCCTACAATGAGCAGTTCTTC
CASSPDRSSYNEQFF
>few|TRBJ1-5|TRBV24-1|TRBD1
TGTGCCACCAGTGCAGGGGGAGGAAATCAGCCCCAGCATTTT
CATSAGGGNQPQHF
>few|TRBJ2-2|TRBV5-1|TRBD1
TGCGCCAGCAGCTTGGCTCGGGACAGCAACACCGGGGAGCTGTTTTTT
CASSLARDSNTGELFF
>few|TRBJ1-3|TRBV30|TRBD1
TGTGCCTGGGGACAGGGAACGTCTGGAAACACCATATATTTT
CAWGQGTSGNTIYF
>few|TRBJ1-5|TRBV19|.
TGTGCCAGTATGGCGTATAGCAATCAGCCCCAGCATTTT
CASMAYSNQPQHF
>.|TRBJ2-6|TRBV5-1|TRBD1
TGCGCCAGCAGCTCGCCGGACAGGGGCTCTGGGGCCAACGTCCTGACTTTC
CASSSPDRGSGANVLTF
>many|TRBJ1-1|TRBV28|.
TGTGCCAGCAGTTTATCCGGGGGACTGGGGGGCACTGAAGCTTTCTTT
CASSLSGGLGGTEAFF
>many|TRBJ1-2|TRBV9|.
TGTGCCAGCAGCGTGATGGGCCCCAATGGCTACACCTTC
CASSVMGPNGYTF
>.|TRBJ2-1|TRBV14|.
TGTGCCAGCAGCCAAGACCTTCCCGGGATCCGGTTCTTC
CASSQDLPGIRFF
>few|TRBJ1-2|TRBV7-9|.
TGTGCCAGCAGCTTAGAACATTGGGGGAGCGATGGCTACACCTTC
CASSLEHWGSDGYTF
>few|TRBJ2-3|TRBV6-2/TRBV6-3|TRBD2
TGTGCCAGCAGTACCCCGACTACTAGCGCCAGAGATACGCAGTATTTT
CASSTPTTSARDTQYF
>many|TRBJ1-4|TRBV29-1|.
TGCAGCGCCGGCGCAGGGACTAATGAAAAACTGTTTTTT
CSAGAGTNEKLFF
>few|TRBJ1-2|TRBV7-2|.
TGTGCCAGCAGCTTACAACCAGGGTCCTATGGCTACACCTTC
CASSLQPGSYGYTF
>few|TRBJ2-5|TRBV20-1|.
TGCAGTGCTAGAGACCTTAGCGGACAAGAGACCCAGTACTTC
CSARDLSGQETQYF
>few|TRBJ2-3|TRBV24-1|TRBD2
TGTGCCACCAGTGAATCCGGACTAGCGGGAACAGATACGCAGTATTTT
CATSESGLAGTDTQYF
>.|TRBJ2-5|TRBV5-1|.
TGCGCCAGCAGCTCCCGAGGGGGGGAGACCCAGTACTTC
CASSSRGGETQYF
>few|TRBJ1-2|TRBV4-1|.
TGCGCCAGCAGCCAAGTCTTGCCGGGTCCTGACGGCTACACCTTC
CASSQVLPGPDGYTF
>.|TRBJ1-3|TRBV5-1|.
TGCGCCAGCAGCTTGGGCCAGGGAAATAGGGCTGGAAACACCATATATTTT
CASSLGQGNRAGNTIYF
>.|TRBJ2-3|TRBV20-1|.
TGCAGTGCTAGAGGGATGGGGACAGATACGCAGTATTTT
CSARGMGTDTQYF
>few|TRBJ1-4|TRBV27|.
TGTGCCAGCAGTTTATGGGGACAAATGTCAACTAATGAAAAACTGTTTTTT
CASSLWGQMSTNEKLFF
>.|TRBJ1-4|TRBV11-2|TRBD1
TGTGCCAGCAGCAGGTACAGGGGAACTAATGAAAAACTGTTTTTT
CASSRYRGTNEKLFF
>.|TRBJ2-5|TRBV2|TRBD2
TGTGCCAGTCTTTCTTTCCGGGGGGCCCAGTACTTC
CASLSFRGAQYF
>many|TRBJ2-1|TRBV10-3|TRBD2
TGTGCCATCAAGGCGGGAGAGGGCAACAATGAGCAGTTCTTC
CAIKAGEGNNEQFF